The T cell receptor (beta chain) under discussion was sequenced for a study of Graves' ophthalmopathy and Graves' hyperthyroidism. For repertoire sequencing, the TCR beta CDR3 regions were amplified from RNA transcripts. Scientists carried out first-round RT-PCR using HTBI primers and then a second-round multiplex PCR. Each CDR3 protein is one row after TCRdb ran MiXCR on the multiplex PCR reads. The table records more than 1,000,000 distinct CDR3 sequences, about 40% of them present only once. Clinicians diagnosed using symptoms, serum thyroxine, TRAb, thyroid ultrasound and orbital computed tomography. Study-wide findings and caveats: Ophthalmopathy versus stable hyperthyroidism: 13-signature model gave under 90% sensitivity, 75% to 82% specificity. Thyroid clonotypes that were expanded above 0.001 frequency mostly also appeared in blood. Ophthalmopathy progression cases were predicted by the model with roughly 71% sensitivity and 72.22% specificity.

This clonotype was counted ten times or more. What it binds is not known. This CDR3 comprises 13 residues. The V end was cut by 5 bases, the J end by 6 bases, with 10 bases between. Germline values: CDR1 SGHVS, CDR2 FQNEAQ. Sequences were obtained from peripheral blood or thyroid tissue (not recorded which). The sequence was collected from an adult man with Graves' hyperthyroidism. The V gene is TRBV7-8, the J gene TRBJ1-4; TRBD1 might be the D (5 bases). CDR3 protein: CASSGGVDEKLFF. DNA for the CDR3: TGTGCCAGCAGCGGAGGGGTGGATGAAAAACTGTTTTTT.